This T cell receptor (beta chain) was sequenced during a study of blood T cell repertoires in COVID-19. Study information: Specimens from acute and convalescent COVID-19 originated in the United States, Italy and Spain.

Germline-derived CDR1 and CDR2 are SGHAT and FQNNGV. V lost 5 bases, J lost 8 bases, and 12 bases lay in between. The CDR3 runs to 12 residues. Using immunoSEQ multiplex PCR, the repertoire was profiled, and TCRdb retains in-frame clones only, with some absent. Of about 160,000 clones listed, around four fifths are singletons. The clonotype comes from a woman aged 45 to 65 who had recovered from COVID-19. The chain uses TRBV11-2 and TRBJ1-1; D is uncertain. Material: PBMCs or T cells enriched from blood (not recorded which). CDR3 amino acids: CASSLHGGEAFF. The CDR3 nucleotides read TGTGCCAGCAGCCTCCACGGCGGAGAAGCTTTCTTT.